Shown below are 10 T cell receptor beta chains from a single sample sequenced in a study of blood T cell repertoires in COVID-19. Clones were sequenced by immunoSEQ multiplex PCR, and TCRdb holds only the in-frame ones, with some missing. The repertoire consists of around 78,000 clones, with over 80% occurring once and the leading ten covering 4.5% to 7%. The sample taken for sequencing was peripheral blood. These receptors were collected from a man aged 45 to 65 with active COVID-19.

This chain links TRBV30 with TRBJ2-1, with 11 bases matching TRBD2. Losses at the gene ends were 4 bases for V and 10 bases for J; bases not matched to a gene: 3. CDR3 length: 12 amino acids. Germline-derived CDR1 and CDR2 are GTSNPN and SVGIG (reference sequence). CDR3 loop: CAWKGLADEQFF. The CDR3 DNA reads as TGTGCCTGGAAGGGACTAGCGGACGAGCAGTTCTTC. Variable domain in full (rest from reference TRBV30 and TRBJ2-1): SQTIHQWPATLVQPVGSPLSLECTVEGTSNPNLYWYRQAAGRGLQLLFYSVGIGQISSEVPQNLSASRPQDRQFILSSKKLLLSDSGFYLCAWKGLADEQFFGPGTRLTVL.

This chain joins TRBV6-4 and TRBJ1-1; 9 bases map to TRBD1. V trimming: 2 bases; J trimming: 11 bases; junction bases outside the gene matches: 6. CDR3 length: 13 amino acids. Per germline, CDR1 MRHNA and CDR2 SNTAGT. The CDR3 spells CASSDGTGNPAFF. The CDR3, as DNA: TGTGCCAGCAGTGACGGGACAGGGAATCCGGCTTTCTTT.

The chain carries TRBV29-1 and TRBJ1-2; 8 bases fit TRBD1. Germline CDR1 is SQVTM and CDR2 is ANQGSEA. After removal of 4 bases from V and 2 bases from J, the junction contained 9 bases not matched to a gene. The CDR3 is 15 amino acids. Here the CDR3 DNA reads TGCAGCGTTGCAGGGGGCTTGTTAGGAAACTATGGCTACACCTTC. Its translation: CSVAGGLLGNYGYTF.

J is TRBJ1-5 and V is TRBV27, with D maybe TRBD1 (5 bases). Germline V lookup: CDR1 MNHEY, CDR2 SMNVEV (reference sequence). V lost 3 bases to trimming and J lost 9 bases, with 18 bases between them. The length of the CDR3 is 15 residues. The CDR3 is CASSFSPRGIGPQHF. CDR3 coding DNA: TGTGCCAGCAGTTTCTCCCCCCGGGGGATAGGGCCCCAGCATTTT.

The J gene is TRBJ1-1, the V gene TRBV9; D remains unclear. V lost 7 bases to trimming and J lost 0 bases, with 13 bases between them. The CDR3 sequence is 14 residues long. Per the germline V gene, CDR1 is SGDLS and CDR2 is YYNGEE. The chain's CDR3 is CASGQDFMNTEAFF. CDR3 DNA sequence: TGTGCCAGCGGGCAGGACTTCATGAACACTGAAGCTTTCTTT.

This rearrangement joins TRBV10-3 to TRBJ1-5; 9 nucleotides agree with TRBD1. The CDR3 runs 14 residues. Unmatched junction bases numbered 4, after V lost 8 bases and J lost 2 bases. The V gene's germline CDR1 is ENHRY and CDR2 SYGVKD. The CDR3 bases are TGTGCCATCGGACAGGGGTTAGGCAATCAGCCCCAGCATTTT. Translating gives CAIGQGLGNQPQHF.

The chain combines TRBV19 with TRBJ1-5; D may be TRBD1 (6 bases). The CDR3 has 14 amino acids. V lost 3 bases, J lost 5 bases, and 11 bases lay in between. Germline V gives CDR1 LNHDA, CDR2 SQIVND (reference sequence). The DNA of the CDR3 is TGTGCCAGTAGTATCTCCCAGGGGTATCAGCCCCAGCATTTT. Translating it yields CASSISQGYQPQHF.

The chain uses TRBV29-1 and TRBJ2-3, with 10 positions matching TRBD2. The germline gives CDR1 SQVTM, CDR2 ANQGSEA. The CDR3 sequence is 14 residues long. The trim removed 4 bases at V and 6 bases at J, leaving 7 bases unmatched. CDR3 sequence: CSVGLAGVLDTQYF. The CDR3 DNA is TGCAGCGTTGGCCTAGCGGGAGTATTGGATACGCAGTATTTT.

The chain links TRBV6-1 to TRBJ2-5; D unresolved. V was clipped by 1 base and J by 5 bases, with 11 bases between them. The CDR3 contains 14 residues. Germline V gives CDR1 MNHNS, CDR2 SASEGT. The CDR3 sequence: CASSEVWASETQYF. In DNA, the CDR3 is TGTGCCAGCAGTGAAGTCTGGGCCAGCGAGACCCAGTACTTC.

The chain has TRBV7-9 and TRBJ2-5; the D gene is possibly TRBD1 (6 bases). V was trimmed by 3 bases and J by 1 base, leaving 6 bases between them. The germline gives CDR1 SEHNR, CDR2 FQNEAQ (reference sequence). There are 13 residues in the CDR3. This CDR3 reads CASSFRGQETQYF. In DNA form, the CDR3 reads TGTGCCAGCAGCTTCAGGGGCCAAGAGACCCAGTACTTC.